Listed here are 14 T cell receptor beta chains from one sample, sequenced in a study of control samples from healthy donors and cancer patients. Clones were sequenced by immunoSEQ multiplex PCR, and TCRdb holds only the in-frame ones, with some missing. The table includes approximately 150,000 clones, approximately 94% detected once. The source material was PBMCs. The receptor source for this set is a man in his 60s with colorectal cancer.

The V and J genes are TRBV19 and TRBJ1-2; TRBD1 matches 10 bases. This CDR3 has 14 amino acids. The V gene's germline CDR1 is LNHDA and CDR2 SQIVND (reference sequence). The V segment lost 6 bases and the J segment 3 bases; nucleotides outside the gene matches: 4. CDR3 amino acids: CASRGDRGDYGYTF. The CDR3 nucleotides are TGTGCCAGTAGAGGGGACAGGGGAGACTATGGCTACACCTTC.

V gene TRBV5-1 combines with J gene TRBJ2-1; D gene unclear. Per germline, CDR1 SGHRS and CDR2 YFSETQ. CDR3 size: 13 residues. The germline V and J ends were trimmed by 0 bases and 3 bases, with 4 bases remaining between them. The chain's CDR3 is CASSLGGYNEQFF. The CDR3 nucleotides are TGCGCCAGCAGCTTGGGTGGCTACAATGAGCAGTTCTTC. Drawing the rest from reference TRBV5-1 and TRBJ2-1, the complete variable domain is KAGVTQTPRYLIKTRGQQVTLSCSPISGHRSVSWYQQTPGQGLQFLFEYFSETQRNKGNFPGRFSGRQFSNSRSEMNVSTLELGDSALYLCASSLGGYNEQFFGPGTRLTVL.

The V call is TRBV4-1, the J call TRBJ2-1; D possibly corresponds to TRBD2 (5 bases). V lost 1 base and J lost 6, with 13 bases in between. The germline V gene encodes CDR1 MGHRA and CDR2 YSYEKL. The CDR3 sequence is 15 residues long. CDR3 bases: TGCGCCAGCAGCCAAGTAGGTTCACGGGGCAATGAGCAGTTCTTC. It codes for CASSQVGSRGNEQFF.

V and J are TRBV4-3 and TRBJ2-1; a possible D gene is TRBD2 (6 bases). The CDR3 is 15 residues long. The V gene's germline CDR1 is LGHNA and CDR2 YSLEER. The ends were cut back, 6 bases at V and 7 bases at J, with 19 bases in the middle. DNA for the CDR3: TGCGCCAGCAGTCTCTTCCGGGACTCCAAAAATGAGCAGTTCTTC. Protein product: CASSLFRDSKNEQFF.

The CDR3 sequence is CASSPSQQGAAEKLFF. The DNA of the CDR3 is TGTGCCAGCTCACCGTCACAACAGGGGGCTGCGGAAAAACTGTTTTTT. The rearrangement links TRBV18 to TRBJ1-4, with 9 bases lining up with TRBD1. V shed 3 bases and J 8 bases; nucleotides not matched to a gene: 10. CDR1 KGHSH and CDR2 LQKENI come from the germline V gene. The CDR3 is 16 amino acids.

The sample holds a few counts of this clone. The gene calls are TRBV7-2 and TRBJ1-5; tentatively, D is TRBD1 (6 bases). Germline loops: CDR1 SGHTA, CDR2 FQGNSA. Between the trimmed V and J ends, which lost 5 bases and 7 bases, there was a span of 15 bases. This CDR3 contains 14 residues. For the CDR3, the DNA is TGTGCCAGCAGCCTACAGGGAGGAGACCAGCCCCAGCATTTT. Residues: CASSLQGGDQPQHF.

The chain is built from TRBV5-4 and TRBJ2-5; D call uncertain. V was cut by 1 base and J by 3 bases, with 1 base left in between. Germline CDR1 reads SGHNT; CDR2 reads YYREEE (reference sequence). This CDR3 is 11 amino acids long. CDR3 sequence reads: CASSLKETQYF. DNA for the CDR3: TGTGCCAGCAGCTTGAAAGAGACCCAGTACTTC. Filled out from reference TRBV5-4 and TRBJ2-5, the complete variable domain reads ETGVTQSPTHLIKTRGQQVTLRCSSQSGHNTVSWYQQALGQGPQFIFQYYREEENGRGNFPPRFSGLQFPNYSSELNVNALELDDSALYLCASSLKETQYFGPGTRLLVL.

The chain carries TRBV7-2 and TRBJ2-1, with D possibly matching TRBD1 (6 bases). This CDR3 region has 17 residues. The germline CDR1 and CDR2 sequences are SGHTA and FQGNSA. The germline V and J ends were trimmed by 0 bases and 5 bases, with 17 bases remaining between them. The CDR3 is CASSLALMGGGNNEQFF. The CDR3 coding sequence is TGTGCCAGCAGCTTAGCGCTGATGGGTGGGGGCAACAATGAGCAGTTCTTC.

This clone occurred once. The gene calls are TRBV25-1 and TRBJ1-3; perhaps TRBD1 as D (6 bases). Germline lookup yields CDR1 MGHDK and CDR2 SYGVNS. CDR3 size: 15 residues. Trimming took off 5 bases at V and 0 bases at J, with 11 bases between the two ends. The CDR3 protein is CASSLAGDSGNTIYF. The CDR3 DNA sequence: TGTGCCAGCAGTCTAGCAGGGGACTCTGGAAACACCATATATTTT.

This rearrangement joins TRBV7-9 to TRBJ1-1; D unclear. The CDR3 is 12 amino acids. Deletions cut 5 bases from V and 4 bases from J, with 8 bases between. Germline CDR1 reads SEHNR; CDR2 reads FQNEAQ (reference sequence). The CDR3 nucleotides are TGTGCCAGCAGCCGCGAAGGCACTGAAGCTTTCTTT. It encodes CASSREGTEAFF.

This clone has just one count. The rearrangement joins TRBV5-6 to TRBJ1-2; D is uncertain. The ends were cut back, 0 bases at V and 0 bases at J, with 6 bases in the middle. The CDR3 runs to 14 residues. CDR1 is SGHDT and CDR2 is YYEEEE in the germline V gene. The CDR3 bases are TGTGCCAGCAGCTTGGGGACCGCTAACTATGGCTACACCTTC. Protein product: CASSLGTANYGYTF.

The chain links TRBV7-9 to TRBJ2-1; TRBD1 matches 7 bases. The CDR3 has 16 residues. Losses at the gene ends were 5 bases for V and 0 bases for J; bases not matched to a gene: 7. Germline lookup yields CDR1 SEHNR and CDR2 FQNEAQ (reference sequence). The CDR3 sequence: CASSHRAGGSYNEQFF. As DNA, the CDR3 is TGTGCCAGCAGCCACCGAGCAGGGGGCTCCTACAATGAGCAGTTCTTC.

The rearrangement joins TRBV6-1 to TRBJ1-5; D not resolved. This CDR3 contains 14 residues. The V end was cut by 2 bases, the J end by 5 bases, with 10 bases between. CDR1 MNHNS and CDR2 SASEGT come from the germline V gene. The CDR3 DNA follows: TGTGCCAGCAGTGAACTCCAGTCTCATCAGCCCCAGCATTTT. It is translated as CASSELQSHQPQHF.

The V and J genes are TRBV4-3 and TRBJ1-1; 7 bases align to TRBD1. Germline trimming cut 0 bases from V and 5 bases from J; bases unmatched to any gene: 6. CDR3 length: 15 residues. Germline values: CDR1 LGHNA, CDR2 YSLEER. The CDR3 is CASSQDGGGKTEAFF. The CDR3 nucleotides read TGCGCCAGCAGCCAAGATGGAGGGGGCAAAACTGAAGCTTTCTTT.